This TCR beta chain appears in the sequencing data of a study of T cell changes during pregnancy in multiple sclerosis. This clone was seen just once. Produced via immunoSEQ multiplex PCR; TCRdb's table is partial and in-frame only. The sample shows approximately 74,000 clones, almost 95% of them seen only once. The CDR3 length is 15 residues. The V and J genes are TRBV21-1 and TRBJ2-7; the table's D call of TRBD1 was not tested on the DNA. TRBV21-1 is a pseudogene segment. This sequence originates from a female donor with multiple sclerosis, enrolled in a pregnancy study. Specimen: peripheral blood, collected before pregnancy. This CDR3 is CASSKGTGKYYEQYF. In DNA form, the CDR3 reads TGTGCCAGCAGCAAAGGGACAGGGAAATACTACGAGCAGTACTTC.